The 21 T cell receptor beta chains reported below all come from one sample, sequenced in a study of ipilimumab plus nivolumab after autologous stem cell transplantation. This table comes from immunoSEQ multiplex PCR, and its TCRdb copy is limited to in-frame clones, with some not included. The data contain 15,000 to 20,000 clones, roughly four fifths of them singletons. Here the sequenced sample was PBMCs, taken in a trial of ipilimumab plus nivolumab as post-transplant consolidation. These receptors all come from a male donor with diffuse large B-cell lymphoma.

This chain links TRBV5-4 with TRBJ2-1; a possible D gene is TRBD1 (6 bases). There are 12 residues in the CDR3. V was clipped by 4 bases and J by 10 bases, with 12 bases between them. The germline CDR1 and CDR2 sequences are SGHNT and YYREEE (reference sequence). The CDR3 nucleotides are TGTGCCAGCAGCGATCACAGGGCCGAGCAGTTCTTC. Protein sequence: CASSDHRAEQFF.

This chain connects TRBV11-2 to TRBJ2-1; 14 bases line up with TRBD2. CDR1 is SGHAT, CDR2 FQNNGV, per germline. The junction had 10 bases not matched to a gene; V was cut back by 3 bases and J by 9 bases. The CDR3 covers 17 residues. The CDR3 DNA reads as TGTGCCAGCAGCTTCGGACGGGGGACTAGCGGGGGCCGTGAGCAGTTCTTC. Protein: CASSFGRGTSGGREQFF.

The J gene is TRBJ1-1, the V gene TRBV6-7, with unresolved D. TRBV6-7 carries the ORF label, with uncertain function. The V gene lost 7 bases and the J gene lost 5 bases, with 11 bases spanning the gap. The CDR3 has 12 residues. The CDR3 region is CASMESPTEAFF. The DNA of the CDR3 is TGTGCCAGCATGGAATCCCCGACTGAAGCTTTCTTT.

V usage is TRBV5-6 and J usage is TRBJ1-5; possible D gene TRBD1, 5 bases. This CDR3 region has 13 residues. Germline CDR1 is SGHDT and CDR2 is YYEEEE. V was pared by 4 bases and J by 7 bases, with 12 bases between. CDR3 in DNA: TGTGCCAGCAGCCCCAGGGACCGCCAGCCCCAGCATTTT. Translated, it gives CASSPRDRQPQHF.

The genes are TRBV6-6 and TRBJ2-1, with a tentative D call TRBD1 (5 bases). V gave up 0 bases and J gave up 2 bases, with 5 bases separating them. This CDR3 is 14 amino acids long. Germline V gene sequence: CDR1 MNHNY, CDR2 SVGAGI (reference sequence). CDR3 amino acids: CASSYSGAYNEQFF. DNA for the CDR3: TGTGCCAGCAGTTACTCAGGGGCCTACAATGAGCAGTTCTTC.

The chain has TRBV7-9 and TRBJ1-1; D is unclear. The CDR3 is 14 amino acids. V was pared by 0 bases and J by 2 bases, with 7 bases between. Germline V gene sequence: CDR1 SEHNR, CDR2 FQNEAQ (reference sequence). The CDR3 nucleotides read TGTGCCAGCAGCTTAGCGACGACTAACACTGAAGCTTTCTTT. Translation gives CASSLATTNTEAFF.

The chain is built from TRBV7-2 and TRBJ1-5; 12 positions agree with TRBD1. The CDR3 is 15 residues long. V was clipped by 4 bases and J by 7 bases; unmatched bases: 5. Looked up from germline, CDR1 is SGHTA and CDR2 is FQGNSA. The CDR3 sequence: CASSSGTGGGQPQHF. The DNA for the CDR3 is TGTGCCAGCAGCTCCGGGACAGGGGGCGGACAGCCCCAGCATTTT.

This chain links TRBV5-1 with TRBJ2-5, with 7 bases matching TRBD2. J was trimmed by 6 bases and V by 6 bases; bases with no gene match: 2. CDR1 is SGHRS, CDR2 YFSETQ, per germline. The CDR3 runs to 11 residues. The CDR3 DNA sequence: TGCGCCAGCACCGGGAGGCAGACCCAGTACTTC. This translates into CASTGRQTQYF.

This clone was observed a few times. The V and J genes are TRBV30 and TRBJ1-4; perhaps TRBD1 as D (5 bases). The CDR3 contains 12 residues. CDR1 is GTSNPN, CDR2 SVGIG, per germline (reference sequence). The CDR3 DNA reads TGTGCGGGGGTTAGTGCTAATGAAAAACTGTTTTTT. Protein sequence: CAGVSANEKLFF.

The chain employs TRBV7-9 and TRBJ1-2; a possible D gene is TRBD1 (6 bases). Germline CDR1 SEHNR, CDR2 FQNEAQ (reference sequence). V was trimmed by 5 bases and J by 6 bases, leaving 13 bases between them. The CDR3 runs to 13 residues. The CDR3 region is CASSPSGVHGYTF. The CDR3 DNA follows: TGTGCCAGCAGCCCCTCAGGGGTCCATGGCTACACCTTC.

The chain has TRBV30 and TRBJ1-6; 7 nucleotides match TRBD1. This CDR3 spans 16 amino acids. J was trimmed by 1 base and V by 2 bases; bases with no gene match: 5. CDR1 is GTSNPN and CDR2 is SVGIG in the germline V gene (reference sequence). CDR3 loop: CAWSREGASYNSPLHF. CDR3 DNA sequence: TGTGCCTGGAGTAGGGAGGGGGCATCCTATAATTCACCCCTCCACTTT. Combining the CDR3 with reference TRBV30 and TRBJ1-6 gives the whole variable domain SQTIHQWPATLVQPVGSPLSLECTVEGTSNPNLYWYRQAAGRGLQLLFYSVGIGQISSEVPQNLSASRPQDRQFILSSKKLLLSDSGFYLCAWSREGASYNSPLHFGNGTRLTVT.

The rearrangement joins TRBV7-9 to TRBJ1-2; 8 bases are a match to TRBD1. Germline V gives CDR1 SEHNR, CDR2 FQNEAQ (reference sequence). Germline trimming cut 5 bases from V and 3 bases from J; bases unmatched to any gene: 5. This CDR3 region has 14 residues. CDR3 protein: CASSPDRADYGYTF. The CDR3 DNA reads as TGTGCCAGCAGCCCGGACAGGGCCGACTATGGCTACACCTTC.

The count of this clone is one. The chain couples TRBV19 to TRBJ2-1; tentatively, D is TRBD1 or TRBD2 (5 bases each). CDR3 length equals 13 residues. V lost 10 bases to trimming and J lost 8 bases, with 18 bases between them. The germline CDR1 and CDR2 sequences are LNHDA and SQIVND (reference sequence). The CDR3 DNA reads as TGTGCCACCAAGGGGAGAGGGCACGATGAGCAGTTCTTC. Translation: CATKGRGHDEQFF.

This clone was counted a single time. This rearrangement joins TRBV1 to TRBJ2-3; the tabulated D call, TRBD2, remains unverified against the DNA. TRBV1 constitutes a pseudogene. CDR3 length: 16 residues. The CDR3 DNA is TGCACCAGCAGCCAACGTCTAGCGGGGGGCACAGATACGCAGTATTTT. Amino acids: CTSSQRLAGGTDTQYF.

The gene calls are TRBV6-5 and TRBJ1-1; D unresolved. CDR1 and CDR2 (germline): MNHEY, SVGAGI. The CDR3 has 13 residues. Deletions cut 5 bases from V and 11 bases from J, with 18 bases between. CDR3 sequence: CASSAKPDGAAFF. In nucleotides, the CDR3 is TGTGCCAGCAGTGCTAAACCGGACGGTGCGGCTTTCTTT.

Relative to its sample, this clone is medium-sized. The chain combines TRBV30 with TRBJ1-5; D remains unclear. This CDR3 comprises 13 residues. Looked up from germline, CDR1 is GTSNPN and CDR2 is SVGIG (reference sequence). V gave up 4 bases and J gave up 11 bases, with 18 bases separating them. CDR3 loop: CAWKAHNNEAQHF. In DNA form, the CDR3 reads TGTGCCTGGAAGGCCCATAATAATGAGGCCCAGCATTTT.

This chain connects TRBV19 to TRBJ2-1; D is ambiguous. This CDR3 has 12 amino acids. V was trimmed by 0 bases and J by 9 bases, leaving 6 bases between them. Germline CDR1 and CDR2: LNHDA and SQIVND (reference sequence). The CDR3 reads CASSIEFAEQFF. CDR3 sequence (DNA): TGTGCCAGTAGTATAGAATTCGCTGAGCAGTTCTTC.

Only one count was recorded for this clone. This sequence joins TRBV6-5 and TRBJ2-1, with 11 bases that match TRBD1. The CDR3 spans 15 residues. J lost 3 bases, V lost 5 bases, and 3 bases had no gene match. Germline V CDR1 and CDR2: MNHEY, SVGAGI. CDR3 loop: CASSRGTGGYNEQFF. The CDR3 region has the DNA TGTGCCAGCAGTCGCGGGACAGGGGGCTACAATGAGCAGTTCTTC.

This clone has only a few counts. The rearrangement uses TRBV5-6 and TRBJ1-2; D remains unclear. This CDR3 is 14 amino acids long. The V end lost 2 bases, the J end lost 2 bases, and 10 bases lay between the germline ends. CDR1 and CDR2 (germline): SGHDT, YYEEEE. CDR3 region: CASSLLHTNYGYTF. The DNA for the CDR3 is TGTGCCAGCAGCTTACTACACACGAACTATGGCTACACCTTC.

Here the CDR3 DNA reads TGTGCCAGCAGCCGAGTGAGTAGCGGGGGCCGCAGTGAGCAGTTCTTC. Protein sequence: CASSRVSSGGRSEQFF. The chain links TRBV14 to TRBJ2-1; 9 positions match TRBD2. Germline assignment: CDR1 SGHDN and CDR2 FVKESK. The ends lost 4 bases at V and 9 bases at J; junction bases unmatched: 13. The CDR3 sequence is 16 residues long.

The chain carries TRBV14 and TRBJ2-3, with TRBD2 identical over 10 bases. With 2 bases clipped from V and 6 bases from J, the junction kept 8 bases outside the gene matches. The CDR3 consists of 16 residues. CDR1 and CDR2 from the germline V gene are SGHDN and FVKESK. The CDR3 loop reads CASSQSSGGALDTQYF. The DNA of the CDR3 is TGTGCCAGCAGCCAATCCAGCGGGGGGGCCTTGGATACGCAGTATTTT.